This TCR beta chain appears in the sequencing data of a study of STAT5B mutations in CD4+ large granular lymphocyte leukemia. On this clone itself: Its matching antigen is unknown.

Notes on the study in general: TRBV06-family usage was enriched in top patient clones (8/27) versus controls (2/35). Main leukemic clonotypes were patient-specific, but roughly 26% appeared at low frequency elsewhere.

The CDR3 length is 14 residues. V dropped 4 bases and J dropped 4; count of bases not matched to a gene: 0. Germline loops: CDR1 SNHLY, CDR2 FYNNEI. Sequenced by immunoSEQ multiplex PCR; TCRdb stores in-frame clones only, minus some. Seen here are about 4,900 clones, almost 90% observed once, and the top ten hold 75%. This receptor was identified in a man aged 40-49 years with CD4+ T-cell large granular lymphocyte leukemia. The chain joins TRBV2 to TRBJ2-2; TRBD2 aligns across 10 bases. Sample: PBMCs. CDR3 coding DNA: TGTGCCAGCAGTGGGACTAGCGGCACCGGGGAGCTGTTTTTT. Encoded protein: CASSGTSGTGELFF.